This TCR beta chain was recorded in a study of blood T cell repertoires in COVID-19. About the study: Donors in the United States, Italy and Spain gave samples during acute or convalescent COVID-19.

Method: immunoSEQ multiplex PCR; TCRdb's copy keeps in-frame clones and lacks some. The repertoire holds roughly 200,000 clones, with around four fifths as singletons. Trimming removed 8 bases from V and 2 bases from J, with 11 bases in between. The CDR3 totals 13 residues. Germline V CDR1 and CDR2: ENHRY, SYGVKD. What was sequenced was peripheral blood. This sequence joins TRBV10-3 and TRBJ2-3; D call uncertain. The sequence was obtained from a human donor in a cohort sampled during active COVID-19. CDR3 amino acids: CAISGGPTDTQYF. CDR3 DNA sequence: TGTGCCATCTCTGGCGGCCCCACAGATACGCAGTATTTT.